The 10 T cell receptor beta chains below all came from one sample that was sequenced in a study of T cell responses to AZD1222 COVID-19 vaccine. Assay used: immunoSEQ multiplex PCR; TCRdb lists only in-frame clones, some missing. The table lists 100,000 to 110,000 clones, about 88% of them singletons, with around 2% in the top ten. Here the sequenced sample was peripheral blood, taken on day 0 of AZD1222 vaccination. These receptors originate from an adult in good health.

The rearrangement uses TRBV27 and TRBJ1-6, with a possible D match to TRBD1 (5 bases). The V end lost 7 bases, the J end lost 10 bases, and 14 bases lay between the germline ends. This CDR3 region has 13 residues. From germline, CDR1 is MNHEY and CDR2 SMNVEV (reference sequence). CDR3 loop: CASTIGVGSPLHF. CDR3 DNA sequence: TGTGCCAGCACTATAGGGGTGGGGTCACCCCTCCACTTT.

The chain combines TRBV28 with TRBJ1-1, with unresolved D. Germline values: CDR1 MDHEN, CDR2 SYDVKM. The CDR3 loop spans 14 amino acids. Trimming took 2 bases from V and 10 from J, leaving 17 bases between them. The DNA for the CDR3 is TGTGCCAGCAGTTTAGGGAACCTTGAAGGGAGAGCTTTCTTT. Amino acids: CASSLGNLEGRAFF.

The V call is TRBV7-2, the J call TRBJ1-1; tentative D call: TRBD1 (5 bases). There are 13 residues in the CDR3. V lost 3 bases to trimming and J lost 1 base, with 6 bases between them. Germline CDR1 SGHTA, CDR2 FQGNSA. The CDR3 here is CASSFQGNTEAFF. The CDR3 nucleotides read TGTGCCAGCAGCTTCCAGGGGAACACTGAAGCTTTCTTT.

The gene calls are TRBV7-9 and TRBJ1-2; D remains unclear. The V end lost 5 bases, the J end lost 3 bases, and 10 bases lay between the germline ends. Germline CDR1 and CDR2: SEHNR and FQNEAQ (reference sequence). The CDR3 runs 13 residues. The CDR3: CASSVGWDYGYTF. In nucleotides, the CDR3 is TGTGCCAGCAGCGTAGGCTGGGACTATGGCTACACCTTC.

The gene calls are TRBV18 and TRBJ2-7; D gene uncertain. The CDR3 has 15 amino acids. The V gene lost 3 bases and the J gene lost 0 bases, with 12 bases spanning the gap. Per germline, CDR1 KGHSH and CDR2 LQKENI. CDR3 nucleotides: TGTGCCAGCTCACCTTCCGCTGGGTACTCCTACGAGCAGTACTTC. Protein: CASSPSAGYSYEQYF.

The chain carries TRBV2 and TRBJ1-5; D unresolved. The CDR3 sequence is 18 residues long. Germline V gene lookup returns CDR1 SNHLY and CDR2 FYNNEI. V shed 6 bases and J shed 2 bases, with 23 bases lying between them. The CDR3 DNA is TGTGCCAGCAGCCCCGGCGGAGCGAGGTTGTGGGGCAATCAGCCCCAGCATTTT. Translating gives CASSPGGARLWGNQPQHF.

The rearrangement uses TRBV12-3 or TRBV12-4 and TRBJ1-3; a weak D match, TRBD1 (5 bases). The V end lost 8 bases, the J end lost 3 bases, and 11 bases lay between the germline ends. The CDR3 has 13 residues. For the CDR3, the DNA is TGTGCCAGCGACCCAGGGCGTGGAAACACCATATATTTT. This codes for CASDPGRGNTIYF.

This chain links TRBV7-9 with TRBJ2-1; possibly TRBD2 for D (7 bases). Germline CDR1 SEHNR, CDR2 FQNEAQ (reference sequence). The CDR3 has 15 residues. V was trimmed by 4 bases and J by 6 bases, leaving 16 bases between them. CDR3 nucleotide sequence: TGTGCCAGCAGCTCTCGGAGGGGGGGGATCAATGAGCAGTTCTTC. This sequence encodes CASSSRRGGINEQFF.

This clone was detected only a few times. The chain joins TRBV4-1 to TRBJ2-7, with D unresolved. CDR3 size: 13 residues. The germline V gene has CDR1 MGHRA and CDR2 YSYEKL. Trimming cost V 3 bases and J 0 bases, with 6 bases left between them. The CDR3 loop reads CASSQGSSYEQYF. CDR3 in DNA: TGCGCCAGCAGCCAGGGTAGCTCCTACGAGCAGTACTTC.

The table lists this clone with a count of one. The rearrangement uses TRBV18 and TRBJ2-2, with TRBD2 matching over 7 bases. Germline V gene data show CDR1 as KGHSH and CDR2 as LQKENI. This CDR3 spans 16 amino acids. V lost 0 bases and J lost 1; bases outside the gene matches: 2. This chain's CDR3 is CASSPPTGGNTGELFF. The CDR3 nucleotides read TGTGCCAGCTCACCACCCACGGGAGGGAACACCGGGGAGCTGTTTTTT.